Listed here is a single T cell receptor beta chain. Its specificity is not known. Recipient blood drawn about 28 days pretransplant and days 30, 100, 180 after. Germline CDR1 is MGHDK and CDR2 is SYGVNS. Trimming cost V 1 base and J 3 bases; bases outside gene matches: 10. This CDR3 comprises 17 residues. This entry comes from a study of T cell clonotyping in hematopoietic cell transplantation. Sequencing was performed with immunoSEQ multiplex PCR; in TCRdb, only in-frame clones are kept and a portion is missing. The sample holds 16,000 or so clones, around 55% seen once. General study findings and limits: Higher Inverse Simpson Index values in graft donor and pretransplant recipient predicted broader posttransplant TCR diversity.

This TCR was recovered from a male patient aged 45 to 59 who had an allogeneic stem cell transplant from an unrelated donor, so T cells may come from the graft donor. Some clones in this sample may be carry-over from other donors' samples. The chain employs TRBV25-1 and TRBJ2-7, with 9 bases lining up with TRBD1. Specimen: PBMCs, collected 30 days after allogeneic stem cell transplant. CDR3 nucleotides: TGTGCCAGCAGTGAATTGCAGCCCGGGACAGGGATCTACGAGCAGTACTTC. Translated, it gives CASSELQPGTGIYEQYF.